This TCR beta chain was documented in a study of T cells in Graves' hyperthyroidism and ophthalmopathy. Study-wide background: Peripheral blood collection took place at initial diagnosis, before any treatment. Study outcomes and limitations: The majority of expanded thyroid clonotypes above 0.001 also appeared in blood. Ophthalmopathy onset followed model prediction by a median around 6.6 months.

TCR beta CDR3 regions were amplified from RNA transcripts. The HTBI primer set was used in a first-round RT-PCR of the TCR CDR3. MiXCR was run by TCRdb on the multiplex PCR reads, yielding one entry per CDR3 protein. The sample carries a few hundred thousand distinct CDR3 sequences, more than 15% recorded once. This clonotype was counted only a few times. Its matching antigen is unknown. The CDR3 is 13 amino acids. The V end was cut by 7 bases, the J end by 5 bases, with 13 bases between. Germline values: CDR1 LNHDA, CDR2 SQIVND (reference sequence). The study left out patients who had uncontrolled infection, other autoimmune disease, pregnancy or lactation.

The TCR originated in a woman aged 40 to 50 with Graves' ophthalmopathy. Sequences were obtained from blood. The chain carries TRBV19 and TRBJ2-3, with a possible D match to TRBD1 (6 bases). CDR3 nucleotides: TGTGCCAGTACGGACAGTGCCCGAGATACGCAGTATTTT. Encoded protein: CASTDSARDTQYF.